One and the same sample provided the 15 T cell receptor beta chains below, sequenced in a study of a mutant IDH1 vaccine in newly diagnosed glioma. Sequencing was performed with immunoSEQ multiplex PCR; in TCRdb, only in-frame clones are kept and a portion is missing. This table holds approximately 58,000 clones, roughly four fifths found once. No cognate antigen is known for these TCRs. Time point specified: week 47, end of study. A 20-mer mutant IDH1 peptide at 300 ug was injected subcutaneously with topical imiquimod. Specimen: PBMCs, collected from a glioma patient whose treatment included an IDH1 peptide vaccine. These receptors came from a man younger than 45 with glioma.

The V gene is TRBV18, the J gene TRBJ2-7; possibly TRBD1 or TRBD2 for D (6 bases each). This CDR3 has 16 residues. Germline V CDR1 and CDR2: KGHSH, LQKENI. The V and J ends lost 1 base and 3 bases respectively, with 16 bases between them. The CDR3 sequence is CASSPLGGTSFYEQYF. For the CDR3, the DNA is TGTGCCAGCTCACCACTCGGCGGGACAAGTTTCTACGAGCAGTACTTC.

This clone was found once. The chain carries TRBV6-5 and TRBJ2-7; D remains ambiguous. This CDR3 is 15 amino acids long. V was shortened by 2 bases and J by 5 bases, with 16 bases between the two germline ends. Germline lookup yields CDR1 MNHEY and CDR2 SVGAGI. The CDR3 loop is CASSYAQQTYDEQYF. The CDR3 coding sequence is TGTGCCAGCAGTTACGCGCAGCAAACTTACGACGAGCAGTACTTC.

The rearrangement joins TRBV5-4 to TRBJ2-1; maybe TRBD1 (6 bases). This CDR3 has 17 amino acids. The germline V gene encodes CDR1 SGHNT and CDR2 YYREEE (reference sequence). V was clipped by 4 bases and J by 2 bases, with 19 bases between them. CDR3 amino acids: CASSKIPGDFAYNEQFF. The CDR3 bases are TGTGCCAGCAGCAAAATACCAGGGGATTTCGCCTACAATGAGCAGTTCTTC. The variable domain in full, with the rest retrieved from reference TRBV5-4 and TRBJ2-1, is ETGVTQSPTHLIKTRGQQVTLRCSSQSGHNTVSWYQQALGQGPQFIFQYYREEENGRGNFPPRFSGLQFPNYSSELNVNALELDDSALYLCASSKIPGDFAYNEQFFGPGTRLTVL.

The DNA of the CDR3 is TGCGCCAGCAGCTCGTCCGGGACAGGGAACTATGGCTACACCTTC. Translation: CASSSSGTGNYGYTF. This chain uses TRBV5-1 with TRBJ1-2; TRBD1 matches 9 bases. V was clipped by 3 bases and J by 2 bases; unmatched bases: 5. From germline, CDR1 is SGHRS and CDR2 YFSETQ. The CDR3 spans 15 residues.

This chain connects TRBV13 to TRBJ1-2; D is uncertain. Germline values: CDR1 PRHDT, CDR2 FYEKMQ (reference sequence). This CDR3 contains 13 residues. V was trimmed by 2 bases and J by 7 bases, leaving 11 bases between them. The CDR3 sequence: CASSLRWEGGYTF. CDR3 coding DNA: TGTGCCAGCAGCTTAAGGTGGGAGGGTGGCTACACCTTC. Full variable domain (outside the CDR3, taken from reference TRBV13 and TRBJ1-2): AAGVIQSPRHLIKEKRETATLKCYPIPRHDTVYWYQQGPGQDPQFLISFYEKMQSDKGSIPDRFSAQQFSDYHSELNMSSLELGDSALYFCASSLRWEGGYTFGSGTRLTVV.

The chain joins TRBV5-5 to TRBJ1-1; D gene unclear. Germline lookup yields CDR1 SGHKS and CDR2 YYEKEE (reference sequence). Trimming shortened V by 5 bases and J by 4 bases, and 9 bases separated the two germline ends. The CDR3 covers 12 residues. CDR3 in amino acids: CASSSLSTEAFF. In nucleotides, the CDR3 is TGTGCCAGCAGTAGTTTGAGCACTGAAGCTTTCTTT.

This CDR3 reads CASSTDRGLGYTF. CDR3 in DNA: TGTGCCAGCTCAACGGACAGGGGGCTTGGCTACACCTTC. The chain is built from TRBV18 and TRBJ1-2; the match to TRBD1 covers 11 bases. The CDR3 runs to 13 residues. Germline-derived CDR1 and CDR2 are KGHSH and LQKENI. V gave up 5 bases and J gave up 7 bases; unmatched junction bases: 3.

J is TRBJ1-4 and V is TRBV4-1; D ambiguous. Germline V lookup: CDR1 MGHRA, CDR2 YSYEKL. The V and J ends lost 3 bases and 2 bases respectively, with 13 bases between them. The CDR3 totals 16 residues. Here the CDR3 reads CASSQQPGPTNEKLFF. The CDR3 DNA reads TGCGCCAGCAGCCAGCAACCCGGGCCTACTAATGAAAAACTGTTTTTT.

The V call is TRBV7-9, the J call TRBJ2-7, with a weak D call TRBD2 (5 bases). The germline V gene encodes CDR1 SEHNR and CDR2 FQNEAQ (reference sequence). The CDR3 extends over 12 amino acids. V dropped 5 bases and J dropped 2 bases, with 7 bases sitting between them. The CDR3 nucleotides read TGTGCCAGCAGCCACGGGACCTACGAGCAGTACTTC. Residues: CASSHGTYEQYF.

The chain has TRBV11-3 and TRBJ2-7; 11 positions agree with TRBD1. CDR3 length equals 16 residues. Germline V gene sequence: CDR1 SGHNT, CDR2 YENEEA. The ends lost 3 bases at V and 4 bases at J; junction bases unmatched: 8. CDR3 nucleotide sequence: TGTGCCAGCAGCTTGGGCAGGGACAGGGGGATTTACGAGCAGTACTTC. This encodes CASSLGRDRGIYEQYF.

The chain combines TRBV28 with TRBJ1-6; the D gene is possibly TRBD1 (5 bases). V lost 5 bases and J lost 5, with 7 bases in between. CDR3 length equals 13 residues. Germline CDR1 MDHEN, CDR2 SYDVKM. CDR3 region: CASSGTDNSPLHF. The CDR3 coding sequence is TGTGCCAGCAGTGGGACGGATAATTCACCCCTCCACTTT.

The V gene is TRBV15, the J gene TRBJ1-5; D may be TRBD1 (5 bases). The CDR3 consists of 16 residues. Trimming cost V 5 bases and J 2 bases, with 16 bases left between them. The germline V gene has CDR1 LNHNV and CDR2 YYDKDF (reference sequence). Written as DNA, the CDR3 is TGTGCCACCAGCGAACGGACAAGACGGCGCAATCAGCCCCAGCATTTT. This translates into CATSERTRRRNQPQHF.

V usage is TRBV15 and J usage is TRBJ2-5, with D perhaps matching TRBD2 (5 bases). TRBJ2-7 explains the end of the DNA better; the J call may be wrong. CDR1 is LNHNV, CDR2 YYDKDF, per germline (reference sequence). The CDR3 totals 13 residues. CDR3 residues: CATSAGKTYEQYF. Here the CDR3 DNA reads TGTGCCACCAGCGCCGGGAAAACCTACGAGCAGTACTTC.

As DNA, the CDR3 is TGTGCCAGCAGTGAAGGGGTGACAGGGAACCGCCCCGAGCAGTACTTC. It encodes CASSEGVTGNRPEQYF. The V gene is TRBV6-1, the J gene TRBJ2-7; TRBD1 matches 7 bases. CDR1 and CDR2 from the germline V gene are MNHNS and SASEGT. V gave up 1 base and J gave up 6 bases; unmatched junction bases: 12. The CDR3 covers 16 residues.

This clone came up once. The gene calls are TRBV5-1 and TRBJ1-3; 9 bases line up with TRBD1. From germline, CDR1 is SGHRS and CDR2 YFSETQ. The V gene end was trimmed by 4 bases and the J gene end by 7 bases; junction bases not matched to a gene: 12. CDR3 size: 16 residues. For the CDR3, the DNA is TGCGCCAGCAGCCTGACCGGAACAGGGGGCAGGAACACCATATATTTT. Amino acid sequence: CASSLTGTGGRNTIYF.